Each of the 27 T cell receptor beta chains below was sequenced from the same sample in a study of blood T cell repertoires in COVID-19. The table came from immunoSEQ multiplex PCR; TCRdb's copy has only in-frame clones and leaves some out. Of roughly 320,000 clones detected, 85% to 95% appear once; the ten largest clones hold 3% to 5%. What was sequenced was PBMCs or T cells enriched from blood (not recorded which). These receptors originate from a woman between 25 and 40 years old who had been exposed to COVID-19.

The gene calls are TRBV5-4 and TRBJ1-2; D is perhaps TRBD1 (5 bases). The germline V gene has CDR1 SGHNT and CDR2 YYREEE (reference sequence). This CDR3 is built from 14 residues. The V and J ends lost 4 bases and 0 bases respectively, with 10 bases between them. Here the CDR3 DNA reads TGTGCCAGCAGCGTTAGGGGTCCTAACTATGGCTACACCTTC. It codes for CASSVRGPNYGYTF.

CDR3 sequence: CASSFETGDWSEAFF. The CDR3 DNA reads as TGTGCCAGCAGCTTTGAAACAGGGGATTGGTCTGAAGCTTTCTTT. The gene calls are TRBV11-1 and TRBJ1-1; 7 bases map to TRBD1. The length of the CDR3 is 15 residues. Germline V CDR1 and CDR2: SGHAT, FQDESV (reference sequence). V dropped 3 bases and J dropped 6; count of bases not matched to a gene: 10. The full variable domain, completed using reference TRBV11-1 and TRBJ1-1, is EAEVAQSPRYKITEKSQAVAFWCDPISGHATLYWYRQILGQGPELLVQFQDESVVDDSQLPKDRFSAERLKGVDSTLKIQPAELGDSAMYLCASSFETGDWSEAFFGQGTRLTVV.

The chain joins TRBV2 to TRBJ2-5, with 8 bases lining up with TRBD2. Germline V gene sequence: CDR1 SNHLY, CDR2 FYNNEI. This CDR3 region has 13 residues. The V and J ends lost 6 bases and 3 bases, in that order; junction bases with no gene match: 3. The CDR3 DNA sequence: TGTGCCAGCAGACTAGCGGAAGAAGAGACCCAGTACTTC. It is translated as CASRLAEEETQYF.

The CDR3 DNA is TGCGCCAGCAGCCAACCCGGACTAGCGGCGAGCACAGATACGCAGTATTTT. It specifies CASSQPGLAASTDTQYF. The chain links TRBV4-1 to TRBJ2-3; 10 nucleotides line up with TRBD2. This CDR3 region has 17 residues. Germline assignment: CDR1 MGHRA and CDR2 YSYEKL. V dropped 2 bases and J dropped 0; count of bases not matched to a gene: 5.

This chain connects TRBV6-5 to TRBJ1-2, with 9 bases that match TRBD1. The CDR3 has 14 residues. Germline CDR1 reads MNHEY; CDR2 reads SVGAGI. J gave up 7 bases and V 11 bases, and 14 bases lay outside the gene matches. CDR3 amino acids: CAPRPKRTGVGYTF. DNA of the CDR3: TGTGCCCCCCGTCCCAAAAGGACAGGGGTTGGCTACACCTTC.

The V call is TRBV15, the J call TRBJ2-1, with TRBD2 matching over 9 bases. The junction had 3 bases not matched to a gene; V was cut back by 0 bases and J by 0 bases. Germline values: CDR1 LNHNV, CDR2 YYDKDF (reference sequence). The length of the CDR3 is 17 residues. The CDR3 region is CATSRDLAGSSYNEQFF. CDR3 sequence (DNA): TGTGCCACCAGCAGAGATCTAGCGGGGTCCTCCTACAATGAGCAGTTCTTC.

This chain connects TRBV7-2 to TRBJ1-2; D is perhaps TRBD1 (6 bases). There are 14 residues in the CDR3. V shed 4 bases and J shed 5 bases, with 14 bases lying between them. Germline CDR1 is SGHTA and CDR2 is FQGNSA. The CDR3 nucleotides read TGTGCCAGCAGCTCCTGGGGGGGGCCATATGGCTACACCTTC. It is translated as CASSSWGGPYGYTF.

V and J are TRBV18 and TRBJ1-1, with D possibly TRBD1 on 5 matching bases. The CDR3 is 14 amino acids. CDR1 is KGHSH and CDR2 is LQKENI in the germline V gene. Trimming pared 6 bases from V and 5 bases from J, leaving 16 bases between. CDR3 loop: CASSRGLLDTEAFF. The CDR3 coding sequence is TGTGCCAGCTCGCGGGGCCTGCTGGATACTGAAGCTTTCTTT.

The chain employs TRBV27 and TRBJ1-1; 7 bases align to TRBD1. The trim removed 6 bases at V and 2 bases at J, leaving 6 bases unmatched. CDR3 size: 14 residues. Germline V gene sequence: CDR1 MNHEY, CDR2 SMNVEV (reference sequence). In DNA, the CDR3 is TGTGCCAGCAGGTGGGGACAGAGAAACACTGAAGCTTTCTTT. Protein product: CASRWGQRNTEAFF.

This sequence joins TRBV15 and TRBJ1-2, with D unclear. Germline V gene lookup returns CDR1 LNHNV and CDR2 YYDKDF (reference sequence). This CDR3 has 13 amino acids. Trimming cost V 7 bases and J 4 bases, with 13 bases left between them. The CDR3: CATTREAGYGYTF. CDR3 sequence (DNA): TGTGCCACCACCCGCGAGGCGGGCTATGGCTACACCTTC.

V gene TRBV7-9 combines with J gene TRBJ2-1; no definite D call. There are 12 residues in the CDR3. In germline, CDR1 is SEHNR, CDR2 FQNEAQ (reference sequence). Trimming left V 0 bases short and J 12 bases short, with 9 bases between. In nucleotides, the CDR3 is TGTGCCAGCAGCTTAGCGTCCGGTGGGCAGTTCTTC. Residues: CASSLASGGQFF.

This chain links TRBV7-9 with TRBJ2-2; 8 bases agree with TRBD2. Germline loops: CDR1 SEHNR, CDR2 FQNEAQ (reference sequence). V was pared by 8 bases and J by 2 bases, with 7 bases of the junction left unmatched. This CDR3 region has 15 residues. CDR3 amino acids: CASGTGLGNTGELFF. The CDR3 nucleotides are TGTGCCAGCGGTACGGGACTAGGTAACACCGGGGAGCTGTTTTTT.

This chain joins TRBV28 and TRBJ1-3; D perhaps matches TRBD1 (6 bases). CDR1 is MDHEN, CDR2 SYDVKM, per germline. The CDR3 extends over 16 amino acids. V was cut by 0 bases and J by 4 bases, with 13 bases left in between. CDR3 sequence: CASSLWSAGAGNTIYF. In DNA form, the CDR3 reads TGTGCCAGCAGTTTATGGTCGGCAGGGGCGGGAAACACCATATATTTT.

V and J are TRBV4-1 and TRBJ2-5, with D possibly matching TRBD1 (5 bases). The CDR3 consists of 15 residues. Trimming left V 1 base short and J 5 bases short, with 14 bases between. Per germline, CDR1 MGHRA and CDR2 YSYEKL. CDR3 sequence (DNA): TGCGCCAGCAGCCAAGGGCCAGGGCCGAGGGAGACCCAGTACTTC. This sequence encodes CASSQGPGPRETQYF.

This clone was counted once. The rearrangement links TRBV19 to TRBJ1-2; D remains unclear. The CDR3 totals 13 residues. Germline values: CDR1 LNHDA, CDR2 SQIVND (reference sequence). V was clipped by 6 bases and J by 4 bases, with 12 bases between them. DNA of the CDR3: TGTGCCAGTAGAGATGGTCCAGTCTATGGCTACACCTTC. Translation gives CASRDGPVYGYTF.

The V and J genes are TRBV29-1 and TRBJ2-3, with D maybe TRBD2 (7 bases). The CDR3 contains 13 residues. Germline V gene sequence: CDR1 SQVTM, CDR2 ANQGSEA. Trimming took 7 bases from V and 6 from J, leaving 17 bases between them. This chain's CDR3 is CSGGGERVDTQYF. The CDR3 nucleotides read TGCAGCGGGGGGGGCGAACGCGTGGATACGCAGTATTTT.

V and J are TRBV4-3 and TRBJ2-2; D may be TRBD2 (5 bases). Trimming pared 1 base from V and 9 bases from J, leaving 15 bases between. Germline assignment: CDR1 LGHNA and CDR2 YSLEER. The CDR3 length is 15 residues. The CDR3 region is CASSQAEGLGWELFF. The CDR3 DNA sequence: TGCGCCAGCAGCCAAGCGGAAGGACTGGGATGGGAGCTGTTTTTT.

V gene TRBV18 combines with J gene TRBJ1-1, with D possibly being TRBD1 (5 bases). Germline-derived CDR1 and CDR2 are KGHSH and LQKENI. The V gene lost 0 bases and the J gene lost 5 bases, with 10 bases spanning the gap. The CDR3 has 14 residues. This CDR3 is CASSPPAGETEAFF. DNA for the CDR3: TGTGCCAGCTCACCACCCGCGGGGGAAACTGAAGCTTTCTTT.

This clone was observed a handful of times. The chain carries TRBV6-2 or TRBV6-3 and TRBJ1-2; D gene unclear. The CDR3 covers 14 residues. Trimming removed 2 bases from V and 6 bases from J, with 13 bases in between. Germline V gene data show CDR1 as MNHEY and CDR2 as SVGEGT. The CDR3 nucleotides are TGTGCCAGCAGTTACCTTGCGGGGAATGATGGCTACACCTTC. Its translation is CASSYLAGNDGYTF.

The CDR3 DNA sequence: TGTGCCACCCGACAGGCAAACTATGGCTACACCTTC. It is translated as CATRQANYGYTF. The V gene is TRBV19, the J gene TRBJ1-2, with a tentative D call TRBD1 (6 bases). The CDR3 loop spans 12 amino acids. Trimming stripped 10 bases from V and 2 bases from J, with 11 bases between. Germline V gene lookup returns CDR1 LNHDA and CDR2 SQIVND (reference sequence).

V gene TRBV7-2 combines with J gene TRBJ2-7, with 8 bases matching TRBD2. Per the germline V gene, CDR1 is SGHTA and CDR2 is FQGNSA. This CDR3 has 18 amino acids. J was trimmed by 0 bases and V by 3 bases; bases with no gene match: 13. The CDR3 sequence is CASSFQRPSGGVSYEQYF. CDR3 nucleotides: TGTGCCAGCAGCTTCCAACGACCCAGCGGGGGCGTCTCCTACGAGCAGTACTTC. Filled out from reference TRBV7-2 and TRBJ2-7, the complete variable domain reads GAGVSQSPSNKVTEKGKDVELRCDPISGHTALYWYRQSLGQGLEFLIYFQGNSAPDKSGLPSDRFSAERTGGSVSTLTIQRTQQEDSAVYLCASSFQRPSGGVSYEQYFGPGTRLTVT.

This sequence joins TRBV4-3 and TRBJ1-3; tentatively, D is TRBD1 (6 bases). The CDR3 totals 16 residues. The germline gives CDR1 LGHNA, CDR2 YSLEER. V was trimmed by 6 bases and J by 10 bases, leaving 25 bases between them. The DNA of the CDR3 is TGCGCCAGCAGTTCAAGGTGGGGGCTCCCCGTTGGGACCATATATTTT. Protein: CASSSRWGLPVGTIYF.

The chain employs TRBV10-3 and TRBJ2-7; 9 nucleotides agree with TRBD1. The length of the CDR3 is 16 residues. Trimming took 6 bases from V and 3 from J; bases not matched to a gene: 12. Germline CDR1 and CDR2: ENHRY and SYGVKD. The CDR3 protein is CAISIFPQGADYEQYF. CDR3 DNA: TGTGCCATCAGCATTTTCCCACAGGGGGCTGACTACGAGCAGTACTTC.

The chain employs TRBV7-2 and TRBJ1-5, with D perhaps TRBD1 (6 bases). Germline lookup yields CDR1 SGHTA and CDR2 FQGNSA. This CDR3 is built from 13 residues. V lost 5 bases and J lost 3, with 8 bases in between. CDR3 in DNA: TGTGCCAGCAGCCGACAGGCCAATCAGCCCCAGCATTTT. This codes for CASSRQANQPQHF.

The chain links TRBV5-5 to TRBJ1-2; 10 nucleotides line up with TRBD1. This CDR3 region has 14 residues. Germline CDR1 SGHKS, CDR2 YYEKEE (reference sequence). J gave up 7 bases and V 4 bases, and 7 bases lay outside the gene matches. CDR3 sequence reads: CASSIRTGGSGYTF. CDR3 sequence (DNA): TGTGCCAGCAGCATCCGGACAGGGGGGAGTGGCTACACCTTC.

The V gene is TRBV12-3 or TRBV12-4, the J gene TRBJ1-4; 8 nucleotides agree with TRBD1. With V trimmed by 6 bases and J by 8 bases, 5 bases remained unmatched. The CDR3 length is 13 residues. CDR3 in amino acids: CASSRDRGEKLFF. The DNA for the CDR3 is TGTGCCAGCAGCCGCGACAGGGGAGAAAAACTGTTTTTT.

This chain connects TRBV19 to TRBJ2-2; D is possibly TRBD2 (5 bases). Trimming removed 6 bases at V and 1 base at J, with 6 bases between. This CDR3 contains 13 residues. Germline assignment: CDR1 LNHDA and CDR2 SQIVND (reference sequence). In DNA, the CDR3 is TGTGCCAGTAGCGAGGGGAACACCGGGGAGCTGTTTTTT. Its translation is CASSEGNTGELFF.